This T cell receptor (beta chain) was sequenced during a study of cytomegalovirus exposure and HLA in healthy donors. Study overall: Among about 179 million T cells, an earlier analysis found 117 million unique TCR beta sequences. Study-level results: Analyses of presence and absence presupposed an approximately uniform sequencing depth across donors. A later analysis showed that HLA-associated TCR beta chains had undergone more clonal expansion than equally common others.

Primers: 60 Vbeta forward and 13 Jbeta reverse. Sequencing was performed with immunoSEQ multiplex PCR; in TCRdb, only in-frame clones are kept and a portion is missing. The table has 120,000 to 150,000 clones, more than 65% seen once. Each of the donors was a healthy bone marrow donor. In the case of this clone: As yet, its antigen is unknown.

Germline trimming cut 6 bases from V and 4 bases from J; bases unmatched to any gene: 4. CDR1 is SNHLY and CDR2 is FYNNEI in the germline V gene. CDR3 length equals 14 residues. This receptor was obtained from a woman in her 30s in good health and CMV-seronegative. Sequences were obtained from PBMCs. The genes are TRBV2 and TRBJ1-5; the match to TRBD1 covers 9 bases. The DNA of the CDR3 is TGTGCCAGCAGCAGACAGGGGGAGAATCAGCCCCAGCATTTT. Protein: CASSRQGENQPQHF.